Given below is one T cell receptor (beta chain) in context. Generated by immunoSEQ multiplex PCR, the TCRdb table keeps only in-frame clones and is missing some. Of some 700,000 clones listed, more than 80% are singletons. The sample originates from a study of blood T cell repertoires in COVID-19. Looking at the study overall: The origin of the acute and convalescent COVID-19 samples was the United States, Italy and Spain. Sources were T cells, B-cell-depleted T cells, or PBMCs; the material itself was cDNA or gDNA.

The V segment lost 7 bases and the J segment 7 bases; nucleotides outside the gene matches: 9. This CDR3 is built from 13 residues. Germline V lookup: CDR1 MNHEY, CDR2 SVGAGI. Sequencing was performed on peripheral blood. The receptor was isolated from a woman aged 18-29 years with acute or convalescent COVID-19. This sequence joins TRBV6-5 and TRBJ1-2; 7 nucleotides align to TRBD1. CDR3 sequence: CASNSGQAGGYTF. CDR3 DNA sequence: TGTGCCAGCAACTCTGGACAGGCGGGTGGCTACACCTTC.